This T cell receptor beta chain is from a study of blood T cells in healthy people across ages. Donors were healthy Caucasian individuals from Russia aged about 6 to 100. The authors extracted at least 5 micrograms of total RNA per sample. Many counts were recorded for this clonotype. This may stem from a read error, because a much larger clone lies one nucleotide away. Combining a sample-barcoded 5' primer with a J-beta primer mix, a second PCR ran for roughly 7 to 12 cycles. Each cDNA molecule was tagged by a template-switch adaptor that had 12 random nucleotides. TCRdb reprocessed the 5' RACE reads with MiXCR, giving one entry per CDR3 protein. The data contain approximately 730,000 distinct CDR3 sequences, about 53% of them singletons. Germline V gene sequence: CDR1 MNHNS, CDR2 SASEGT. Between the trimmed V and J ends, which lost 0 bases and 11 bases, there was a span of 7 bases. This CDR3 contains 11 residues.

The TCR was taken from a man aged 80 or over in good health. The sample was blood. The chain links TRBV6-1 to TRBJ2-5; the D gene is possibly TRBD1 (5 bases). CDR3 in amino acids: CASSEAGQQYF. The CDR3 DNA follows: TGTGCCAGCAGTGAAGCGGGGCAGCAGTACTTC.